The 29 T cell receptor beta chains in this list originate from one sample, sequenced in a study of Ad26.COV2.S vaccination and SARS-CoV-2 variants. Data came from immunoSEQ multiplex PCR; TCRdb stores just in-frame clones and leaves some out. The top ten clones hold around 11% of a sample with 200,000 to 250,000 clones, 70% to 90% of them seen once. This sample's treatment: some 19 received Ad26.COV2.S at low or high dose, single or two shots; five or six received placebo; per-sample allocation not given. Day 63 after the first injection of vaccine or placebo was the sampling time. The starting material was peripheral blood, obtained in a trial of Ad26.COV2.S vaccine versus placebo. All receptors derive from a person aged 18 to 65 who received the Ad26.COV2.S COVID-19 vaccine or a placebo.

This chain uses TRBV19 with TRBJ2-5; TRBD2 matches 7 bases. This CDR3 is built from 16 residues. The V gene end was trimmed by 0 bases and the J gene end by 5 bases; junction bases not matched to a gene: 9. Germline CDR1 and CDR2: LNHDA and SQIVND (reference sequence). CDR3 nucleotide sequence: TGTGCCAGTAGTATAGATGCATCGGGGGAGGGGGAGACCCAGTACTTC. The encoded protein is CASSIDASGEGETQYF.

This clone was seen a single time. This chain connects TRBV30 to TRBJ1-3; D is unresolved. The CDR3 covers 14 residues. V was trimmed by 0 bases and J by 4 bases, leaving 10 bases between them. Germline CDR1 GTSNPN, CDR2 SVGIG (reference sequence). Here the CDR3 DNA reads TGTGCCTGGAGTGTAGGTAGTCAGGGAAACACCATATATTTT. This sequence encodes CAWSVGSQGNTIYF.

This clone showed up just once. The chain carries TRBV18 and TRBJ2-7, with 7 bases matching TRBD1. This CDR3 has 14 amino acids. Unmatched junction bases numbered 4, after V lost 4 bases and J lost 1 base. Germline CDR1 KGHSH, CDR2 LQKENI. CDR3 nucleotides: TGTGCCAGCTCACGTAAGGGACAGTCCTACGAGCAGTACTTC. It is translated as CASSRKGQSYEQYF. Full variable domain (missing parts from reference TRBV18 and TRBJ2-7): NAGVMQNPRHLVRRRGQEARLRCSPMKGHSHVYWYRQLPEEGLKFMVYLQKENIIDESGMPKERFSAEFPKEGPSILRIQQVVRGDSAAYFCASSRKGQSYEQYFGPGTRLTVT.

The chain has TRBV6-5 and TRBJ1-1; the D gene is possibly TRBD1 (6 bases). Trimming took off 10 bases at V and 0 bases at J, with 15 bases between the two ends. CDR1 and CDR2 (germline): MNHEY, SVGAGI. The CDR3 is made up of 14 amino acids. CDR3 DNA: TGTGCCACCCGGCGGGACAACATGAACACTGAAGCTTTCTTT. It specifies CATRRDNMNTEAFF.

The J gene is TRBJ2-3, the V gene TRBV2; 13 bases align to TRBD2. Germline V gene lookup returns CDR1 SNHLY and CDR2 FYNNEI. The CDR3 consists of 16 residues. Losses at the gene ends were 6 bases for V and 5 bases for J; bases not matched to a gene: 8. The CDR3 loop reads CASSQLAGGPGDTQYF. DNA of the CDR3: TGTGCCAGCAGCCAACTAGCGGGAGGGCCTGGAGATACGCAGTATTTT.

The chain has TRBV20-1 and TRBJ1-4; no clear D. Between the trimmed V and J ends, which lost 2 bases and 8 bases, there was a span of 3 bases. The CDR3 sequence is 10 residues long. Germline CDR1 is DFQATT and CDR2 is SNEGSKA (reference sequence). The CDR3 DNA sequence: TGCAGTGCTAGAAGGGAAAAACTGTTTTTT. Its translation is CSARREKLFF.

The CDR3 DNA follows: TGCAGTGTCGACAGGGCGTGGGGGCAGTACTTC. Its translation is CSVDRAWGQYF. V is TRBV20-1 and J is TRBJ2-7, with 7 bases that match TRBD1. Germline CDR1 is DFQATT and CDR2 is SNEGSKA (reference sequence). CDR3 length: 11 amino acids. The junction had 9 bases not matched to a gene; V was cut back by 7 bases and J by 9 bases.

The CDR3 DNA reads as TGTGCCAGCAGCACCGGGGAGACAGCTCGCTATGGCTACACCTTC. Encoded protein: CASSTGETARYGYTF. The V and J genes are TRBV7-2 and TRBJ1-2; D might be TRBD1 (5 bases). This CDR3 has 15 amino acids. Germline V gene data show CDR1 as SGHTA and CDR2 as FQGNSA. V was clipped by 5 bases and J by 4 bases, with 17 bases between them.

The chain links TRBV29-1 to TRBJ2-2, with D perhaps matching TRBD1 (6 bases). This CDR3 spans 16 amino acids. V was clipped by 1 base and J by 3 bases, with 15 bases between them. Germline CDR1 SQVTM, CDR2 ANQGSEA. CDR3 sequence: CSVEVGAGPHTGELFF. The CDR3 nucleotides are TGCAGCGTTGAAGTGGGGGCAGGGCCCCACACCGGGGAGCTGTTTTTT.

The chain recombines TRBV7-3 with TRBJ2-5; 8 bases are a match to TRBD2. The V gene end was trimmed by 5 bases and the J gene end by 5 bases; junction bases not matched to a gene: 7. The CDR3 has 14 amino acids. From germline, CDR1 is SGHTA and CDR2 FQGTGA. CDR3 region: CASSTGLGGETQYF. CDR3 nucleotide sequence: TGTGCCAGCAGCACGGGACTAGGAGGGGAGACCCAGTACTTC.

The CDR3 reads CASSPQTSGGNNEQFF. The CDR3 DNA follows: TGTGCCAGCAGCCCACAGACTAGCGGGGGTAACAATGAGCAGTTCTTC. The chain couples TRBV7-2 to TRBJ2-1, with 12 positions matching TRBD2. Germline V gene data show CDR1 as SGHTA and CDR2 as FQGNSA. The trim removed 5 bases at V and 5 bases at J, leaving 7 bases unmatched. The length of the CDR3 is 16 residues. The full variable domain, with the rest looked up from reference TRBV7-2 and TRBJ2-1, is GAGVSQSPSNKVTEKGKDVELRCDPISGHTALYWYRQSLGQGLEFLIYFQGNSAPDKSGLPSDRFSAERTGGSVSTLTIQRTQQEDSAVYLCASSPQTSGGNNEQFFGPGTRLTVL.

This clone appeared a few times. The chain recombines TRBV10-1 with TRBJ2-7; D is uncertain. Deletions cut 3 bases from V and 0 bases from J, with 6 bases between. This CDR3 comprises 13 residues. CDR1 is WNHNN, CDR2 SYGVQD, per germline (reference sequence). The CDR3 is CASSDGNSYEQYF. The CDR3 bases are TGCGCCAGCAGTGACGGCAACTCCTACGAGCAGTACTTC.

The CDR3 reads CASRGQRLTDTQYF. DNA for the CDR3: TGTGCCAGTAGGGGTCAGAGGCTCACAGATACGCAGTATTTT. V and J are TRBV19 and TRBJ2-3; no reliable D call. CDR3 length: 14 amino acids. In germline, CDR1 is LNHDA, CDR2 SQIVND (reference sequence). Trimming shortened V by 6 bases and J by 2 bases, and 12 bases separated the two germline ends.

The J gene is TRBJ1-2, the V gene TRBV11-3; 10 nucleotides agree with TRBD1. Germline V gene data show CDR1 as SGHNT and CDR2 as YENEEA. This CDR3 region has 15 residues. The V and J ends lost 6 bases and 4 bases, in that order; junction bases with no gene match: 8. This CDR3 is CASRDGTGVAYGYTF. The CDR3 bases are TGTGCCAGCAGGGACGGGACAGGGGTTGCCTATGGCTACACCTTC.

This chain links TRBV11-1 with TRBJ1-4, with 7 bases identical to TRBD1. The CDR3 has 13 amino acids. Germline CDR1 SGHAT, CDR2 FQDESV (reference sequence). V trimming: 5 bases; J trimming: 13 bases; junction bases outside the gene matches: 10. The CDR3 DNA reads TGTGCCAGCAGCCCCCGGACAGGCGGTAGACTGTTTTTT. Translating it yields CASSPRTGGRLFF.

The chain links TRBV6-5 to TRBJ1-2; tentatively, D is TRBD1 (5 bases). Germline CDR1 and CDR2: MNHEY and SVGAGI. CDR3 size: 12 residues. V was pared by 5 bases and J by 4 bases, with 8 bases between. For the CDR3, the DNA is TGTGCCAGCAGTCCAGGGAGCTATGGCTACACCTTC. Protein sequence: CASSPGSYGYTF.

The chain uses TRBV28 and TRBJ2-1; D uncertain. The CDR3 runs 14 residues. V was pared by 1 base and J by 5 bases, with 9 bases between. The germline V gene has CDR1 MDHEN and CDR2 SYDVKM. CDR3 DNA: TGTGCCAGCAGTTTATTGCCCATTAACAATGAGCAGTTCTTC. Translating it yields CASSLLPINNEQFF. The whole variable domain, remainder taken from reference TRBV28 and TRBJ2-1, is DVKVTQSSRYLVKRTGEKVFLECVQDMDHENMFWYRQDPGLGLRLIYFSYDVKMKEKGDIPEGYSVSREKKERFSLILESASTNQTSMYLCASSLLPINNEQFFGPGTRLTVL.

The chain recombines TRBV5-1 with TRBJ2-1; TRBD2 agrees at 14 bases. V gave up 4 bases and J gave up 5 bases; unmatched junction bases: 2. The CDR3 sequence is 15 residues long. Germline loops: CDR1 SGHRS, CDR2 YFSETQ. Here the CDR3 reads CASSQGLAGDNEQFF. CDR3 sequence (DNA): TGCGCCAGCAGCCAGGGACTAGCGGGGGACAATGAGCAGTTCTTC. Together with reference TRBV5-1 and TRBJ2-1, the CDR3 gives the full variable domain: KAGVTQTPRYLIKTRGQQVTLSCSPISGHRSVSWYQQTPGQGLQFLFEYFSETQRNKGNFPGRFSGRQFSNSRSEMNVSTLELGDSALYLCASSQGLAGDNEQFFGPGTRLTVL.

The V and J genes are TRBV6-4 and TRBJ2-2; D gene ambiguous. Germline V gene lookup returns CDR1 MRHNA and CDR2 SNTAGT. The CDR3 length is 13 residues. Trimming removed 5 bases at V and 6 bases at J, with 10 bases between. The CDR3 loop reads CASSKGPAGELFF. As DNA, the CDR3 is TGTGCCAGCAGTAAAGGTCCTGCCGGGGAGCTGTTTTTT.

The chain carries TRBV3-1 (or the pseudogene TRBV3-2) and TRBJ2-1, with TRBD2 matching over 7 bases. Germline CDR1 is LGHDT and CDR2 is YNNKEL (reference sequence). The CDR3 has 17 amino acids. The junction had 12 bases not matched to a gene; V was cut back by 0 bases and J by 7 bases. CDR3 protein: CASSQDRGGTPKNEQFF. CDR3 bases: TGTGCCAGCAGCCAAGATCGGGGAGGGACCCCTAAGAATGAGCAGTTCTTC.

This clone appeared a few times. For the CDR3, the DNA is TGTGCCAGCAGCCCGGACAGAGTGAACACTGAAGCTTTCTTT. Its protein is CASSPDRVNTEAFF. This chain uses TRBV5-4 with TRBJ1-1, with D possibly matching TRBD1 (6 bases). CDR1 and CDR2 from the germline V gene are SGHNT and YYREEE (reference sequence). CDR3 length: 14 residues. The V end was cut by 4 bases, the J end by 0 bases, with 10 bases between.

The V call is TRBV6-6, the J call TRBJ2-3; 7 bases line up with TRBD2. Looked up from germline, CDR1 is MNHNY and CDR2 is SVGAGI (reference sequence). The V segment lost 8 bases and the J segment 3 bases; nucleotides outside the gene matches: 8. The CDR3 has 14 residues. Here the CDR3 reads CASGGRAVTDTQYF. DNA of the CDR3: TGTGCCAGCGGGGGGAGGGCCGTTACAGATACGCAGTATTTT.

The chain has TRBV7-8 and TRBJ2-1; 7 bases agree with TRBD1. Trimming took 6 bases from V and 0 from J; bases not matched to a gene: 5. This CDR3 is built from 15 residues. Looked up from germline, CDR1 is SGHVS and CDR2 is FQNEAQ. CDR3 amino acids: CASRVGQISYNEQFF. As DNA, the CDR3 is TGTGCCAGCAGGGTGGGACAGATCTCCTACAATGAGCAGTTCTTC.

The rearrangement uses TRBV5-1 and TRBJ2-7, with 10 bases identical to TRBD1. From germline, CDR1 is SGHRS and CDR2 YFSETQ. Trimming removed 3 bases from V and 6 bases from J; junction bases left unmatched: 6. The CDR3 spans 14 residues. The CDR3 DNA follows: TGCGCCAGCAGCTCTGGGACAGGGGTTACCGAGCAGTACTTC. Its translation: CASSSGTGVTEQYF.

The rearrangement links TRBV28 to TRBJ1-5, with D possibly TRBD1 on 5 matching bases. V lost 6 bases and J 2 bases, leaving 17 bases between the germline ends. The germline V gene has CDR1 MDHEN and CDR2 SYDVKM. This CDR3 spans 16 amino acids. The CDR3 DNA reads TGTGCCAGCAGGAAACAGGAATTTTTCGGCAATCAGCCCCAGCATTTT. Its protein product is CASRKQEFFGNQPQHF.

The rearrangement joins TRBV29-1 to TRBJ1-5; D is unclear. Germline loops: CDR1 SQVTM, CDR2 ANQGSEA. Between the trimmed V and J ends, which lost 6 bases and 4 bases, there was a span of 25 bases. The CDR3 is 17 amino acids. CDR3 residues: CSVALDPSDGVNQPQHF. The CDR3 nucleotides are TGCAGCGTCGCCCTGGACCCCTCCGACGGGGTAAATCAGCCCCAGCATTTT.

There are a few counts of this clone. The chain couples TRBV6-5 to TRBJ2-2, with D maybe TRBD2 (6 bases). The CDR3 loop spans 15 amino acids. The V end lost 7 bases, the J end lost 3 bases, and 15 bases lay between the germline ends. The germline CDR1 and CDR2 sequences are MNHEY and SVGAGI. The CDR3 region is CASKVGSGYTGELFF. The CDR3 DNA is TGTGCCAGCAAGGTTGGTAGCGGCTACACCGGGGAGCTGTTTTTT.

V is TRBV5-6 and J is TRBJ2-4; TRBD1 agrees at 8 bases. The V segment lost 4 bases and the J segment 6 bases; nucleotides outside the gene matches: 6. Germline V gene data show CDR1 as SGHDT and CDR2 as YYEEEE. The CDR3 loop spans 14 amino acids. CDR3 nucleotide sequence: TGTGCCAGCAGCACTTGGACAGGGAGAAACATTCAGTACTTC. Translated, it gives CASSTWTGRNIQYF.

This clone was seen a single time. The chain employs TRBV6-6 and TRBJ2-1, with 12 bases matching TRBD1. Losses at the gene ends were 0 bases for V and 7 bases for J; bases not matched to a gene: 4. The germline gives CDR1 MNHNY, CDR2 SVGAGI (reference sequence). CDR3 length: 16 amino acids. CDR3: CASSYSRDRGLNEQFF. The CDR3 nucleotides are TGTGCCAGCAGTTACTCTCGGGACAGGGGGCTTAATGAGCAGTTCTTC.